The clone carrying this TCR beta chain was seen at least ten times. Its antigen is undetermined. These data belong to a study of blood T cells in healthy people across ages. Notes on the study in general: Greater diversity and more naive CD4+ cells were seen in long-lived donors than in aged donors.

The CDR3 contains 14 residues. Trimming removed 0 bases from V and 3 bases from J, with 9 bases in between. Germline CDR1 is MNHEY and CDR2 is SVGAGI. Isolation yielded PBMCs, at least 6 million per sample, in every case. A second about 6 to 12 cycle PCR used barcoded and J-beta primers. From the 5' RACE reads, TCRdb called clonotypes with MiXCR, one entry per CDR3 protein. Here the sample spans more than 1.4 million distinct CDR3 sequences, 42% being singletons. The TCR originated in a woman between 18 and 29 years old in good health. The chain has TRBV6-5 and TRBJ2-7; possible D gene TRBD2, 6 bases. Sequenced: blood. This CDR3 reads CASSYSAGNYEQYF. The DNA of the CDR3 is TGTGCCAGCAGTTACTCGGCGGGGAACTACGAGCAGTACTTC.